The entry below gives a single T cell receptor (beta chain) sequence along with its context. The antigen remains undetermined. This specimen belongs to a study of T cells in Graves' hyperthyroidism and ophthalmopathy. RNA transcripts yielded amplified TCR beta CDR3 regions. Primed by the HTBI set, a first-round RT-PCR was run on the TCR CDR3. TCRdb re-derived calls from the multiplex PCR reads in MiXCR, one entry per CDR3 protein. Counted here are hundreds of thousands of distinct CDR3 sequences, 45% occurring once; the ten biggest clones make up more than 7%. Study-wide results and limits: Most clonotypes expanded in the thyroid (above 0.001) were also present in blood. For ophthalmopathy, model prediction preceded onset by a median around six months. The authors' 13 V-J model separated ophthalmopathy from stable hyperthyroidism.

Per germline, CDR1 DFQATT and CDR2 SNEGSKA (reference sequence). This CDR3 contains 13 residues. V was pared by 3 bases and J by 3 bases, with 4 bases of the junction left unmatched. The sample was peripheral blood or thyroid tissue (not recorded which). The source is an adult man with Graves' disease, either hyperthyroidism or ophthalmopathy (not recorded which). The chain couples TRBV20-1 to TRBJ1-2; 7 bases line up with TRBD1. CDR3 residues: CSARQQGYYGYTF. The DNA for the CDR3 is TGCAGTGCTAGGCAACAGGGGTACTATGGCTACACCTTC.